Listed below are T cell receptor beta chains from one sample, sequenced in a study of blood T cell repertoires in COVID-19. Here immunoSEQ multiplex PCR was the method, and the copy in TCRdb shows in-frame clones only, minus some. This table holds almost 400,000 clones, roughly 90% found once. The sequenced material came from PBMCs or T cells enriched from blood (not recorded which). The receptor set was obtained from a woman aged 25 to 39 with acute COVID-19. CDR3s include the opening cysteine and the closing phenylalanine or tryptophan. The D gene is left open where the match is weak. Clone size is stated in some rows and not others, as once, few, many or a class when expanded.

J gene: TRBJ2-5
D gene: TRBD2
V gene: TRBV9
clone size: once
CDR3 DNA: TGTGCCAGCAGCCGACGGGGGGAAGAGACCCAGTACTTC
CDR3 protein: CASSRRGEETQYF

J gene: TRBJ2-2
D gene: TRBD2
V gene: TRBV6-4
clone size: once
CDR3 DNA: TGTGCCAGCAGTGACGCGGGGGGGCCCACCGGGGAGCTGTTTTTT
CDR3 protein: CASSDAGGPTGELFF

J gene: TRBJ1-4
D gene: -
V gene: TRBV13
clone size: -
CDR3 DNA: TGTGCCAGCAGCTTAAGCGGGGGCAGGGAATACGAAAAACTGTTTTTT
CDR3 protein: CASSLSGGREYEKLFF

J gene: TRBJ1-6
D gene: TRBD1
V gene: TRBV27
clone size: -
CDR3 DNA: TGTGCCAGCAGATGGACAGGGGGTAATTCACCCCTCCACTTT
CDR3 protein: CASRWTGGNSPLHF

J gene: TRBJ1-2
D gene: -
V gene: TRBV5-5
clone size: -
CDR3 DNA: TGTGCCAGCAGCCGCATGGGCGAGAACTATGGCTACACCTTC
CDR3 protein: CASSRMGENYGYTF

J gene: TRBJ1-2
D gene: -
V gene: TRBV29-1
clone size: few
CDR3 DNA: TGCAGCGTTTTCGGACATATGTATGGCTACACCTTC
CDR3 protein: CSVFGHMYGYTF

J gene: TRBJ1-2
D gene: -
V gene: TRBV7-9
clone size: many
CDR3 DNA: TGTGCCAGCAGCTCAGGACAGATTGTAGACTATGGCTACACCTTC
CDR3 protein: CASSSGQIVDYGYTF

J gene: TRBJ2-3
D gene: TRBD1
V gene: TRBV11-3
clone size: -
CDR3 DNA: TGTGCCAGCAGCTTATCGGGACAGAACACAGATACGCAGTATTTT
CDR3 protein: CASSLSGQNTDTQYF

J gene: TRBJ2-1
D gene: -
V gene: TRBV6-2/TRBV6-3
clone size: once
CDR3 DNA: TGTGCCAGCAGTTACTCTGCCCTAGCTACCCCTTGGCAGTTCTTC
CDR3 protein: CASSYSALATPWQFF

J gene: TRBJ2-2
D gene: TRBD1
V gene: TRBV7-2
clone size: -
CDR3 DNA: TGTGCCAGCAGCTCAAGGACAGGGAACACCGGGGAGCTGTTTTTT
CDR3 protein: CASSSRTGNTGELFF

J gene: TRBJ2-2
D gene: -
V gene: TRBV9
clone size: -
CDR3 DNA: TGTGCCAGCACCTATGGAGGAACCGGGGAGCTGTTTTTT
CDR3 protein: CASTYGGTGELFF

J gene: TRBJ2-3
D gene: TRBD2
V gene: TRBV5-1
clone size: -
CDR3 DNA: TGCGCCAGCAGCCCGAGACTAGCGGGGACTCTCACAGATACGCAGTATTTT
CDR3 protein: CASSPRLAGTLTDTQYF

J gene: TRBJ1-3
D gene: -
V gene: TRBV7-8
clone size: -
CDR3 DNA: TGTGCCAGCAGCTTAAGGGGGGGGTTCTCTGGAAACACCATATATTTT
CDR3 protein: CASSLRGGFSGNTIYF

J gene: TRBJ2-7
D gene: -
V gene: TRBV11-1
clone size: -
CDR3 DNA: TGTGCCAGCAGCTTCGGACTGACTAACTCCTACGAGCAGTACTTC
CDR3 protein: CASSFGLTNSYEQYF

J gene: TRBJ2-1
D gene: -
V gene: TRBV2
clone size: -
CDR3 DNA: TGTGCCGCAACGGGGAGGGGGGGCGCACCCTACAATGAGCAGTTCTTC
CDR3 protein: CAATGRGGAPYNEQFF

J gene: TRBJ2-1
D gene: -
V gene: TRBV20-1
clone size: once
CDR3 DNA: TGCAGTGCTAGTGGAACAGGGACTGAGCAGTTCTTC
CDR3 protein: CSASGTGTEQFF